A selection of T cell receptor beta chains follows, all from one sample in a study of shared clonotypes between healthy human individuals. The method was immunoSEQ multiplex PCR; TCRdb's version includes in-frame clones alone and lacks a portion of them. The top ten clones hold about 10% of a sample with 190,000 or so clones, 65% to 80% of them seen once. Sequenced: memory CD4+ T cells sorted from blood. The source of these receptors is a young man in good health. Both conserved end residues are part of each CDR3. Each record gives: V gene, J gene, CDR3 protein.

TRBV5-4,TRBJ1-1,CASSLWDRGNTEAFF
TRBV7-7,TRBJ2-7,CASRPGQGYEQYF
TRBV28,TRBJ1-5,CASSFWESNQPQHF
TRBV6-1,TRBJ2-7,CASSETGANGGYEQYF
TRBV9,TRBJ2-1,CASSVASESGLFF
TRBV7-2,TRBJ1-5,CASSFWRERQPQHF
TRBV6-6,TRBJ1-1,CASSHFRGRDTEAFF
TRBV7-2,TRBJ1-5,CASSLSRDQPQHF
TRBV5-3,TRBJ2-1,CASSETGDSYNEQFF
TRBV10-1,TRBJ2-5,CASSAPAEETQYF
TRBV4-1,TRBJ2-7,CASSQVDMGFTGANEQYF
TRBV25-1,TRBJ2-1,CASSDPDGIYNEQFF
TRBV28,TRBJ2-5,CASSFGGDPSQETQYF
TRBV9,TRBJ2-7,CASSVSAQTYEQYF
TRBV5-1,TRBJ2-1,CASSSDSRRDEQFF
TRBV6-5,TRBJ2-7,CASSEALPEQYF
TRBV6-6,TRBJ2-4,CASSQDPFGIQYF
TRBV9,TRBJ2-2,CASSDPRNTGELFF
TRBV6-1,TRBJ1-5,CASSEGIGNQPQHF
TRBV29-1,TRBJ2-1,CSVEGGIVDEQFF
TRBV19,TRBJ2-1,CASRSREGPSYNEQFF
TRBV11-2,TRBJ2-7,CASSSVYKVSAGREQYF
TRBV28,TRBJ2-1,CASSRGAFEQFF
TRBV28,TRBJ2-1,CASSNILAYNEQFF
TRBV15,TRBJ1-5,CATSRDVHQPQHF
TRBV28,TRBJ2-7,CASSLTGTGSYEQYF
TRBV5-5,TRBJ2-1,CASSLENNEQFF
TRBV10-2,TRBJ1-1,CASGRTGENTEAFF
TRBV6-5,TRBJ1-1,CASTPPSGRRTEAFF
TRBV11-2,TRBJ1-5,CASSPLSGGNQPQHF
TRBV28,TRBJ1-2,CASSIWSAGTNYGYTF
TRBV18,TRBJ2-7,CASSLRTSGYEQYF
TRBV11-3,TRBJ1-1,CASSLDARVGAEAFF
TRBV7-4,TRBJ2-1,CASSLAAGANEQFF
TRBV5-4,TRBJ2-5,CASSLSLLQTFKETQYF
TRBV2,TRBJ2-1,CASSDWPYNEQFF
TRBV11-3,TRBJ2-7,CASSSPRDRVYEQYF
TRBV11-2,TRBJ2-1,CASSTRPYNEQFF
TRBV10-3,TRBJ2-7,CAISKGGYEQYF
TRBV2,TRBJ1-1,CAGKGQMNTEAFF
TRBV6-4,TRBJ2-7,CASSEAGGSYEQYF
TRBV6-6,TRBJ2-7,CASSRTDPYEQYF
TRBV7-2,TRBJ1-5,CASSLVPRQPQHF
TRBV5-6,TRBJ2-7,CASSLGVDSYEQYF
TRBV4-3,TRBJ1-4,CASSQDRQIEKLFF
TRBV11-3,TRBJ2-3,CASSPRNGPGDTQYF
TRBV7-2,TRBJ1-4,CASSLAGGANEKLFF
TRBV9,TRBJ2-7,CASSVSSGPAGQGEQYF
TRBV18,TRBJ1-4,CASSARVLGPGTVEKLFF
TRBV15,TRBJ2-7,CATSRDTGQGDNEQYF
TRBV5-1,TRBJ2-6,CASSLGLSSGANVLTF
TRBV5-6,TRBJ2-1,CASSIYSGRVYNEQFF
TRBV28,TRBJ2-7,CASSRRQGAAYEQYF
TRBV6-1,TRBJ1-1,CASSEVRKAFF
TRBV2,TRBJ2-5,CASESGFETQYF
TRBV11-2,TRBJ2-2,CASSLGTLPTGELFF
TRBV6-6,TRBJ2-5,CASSPLAGGPETQYF
TRBV5-8,TRBJ2-1,CASSLDGDSYNEQFF